The 2 T cell receptor beta chains below all came from one sample that was sequenced in a study of breast tumors, draining lymph nodes, adjacent tissues. TCRdb recomputed calls from the multiplex PCR reads with MiXCR, one row per CDR3 protein. The data show about 13,000 distinct CDR3 sequences, 62% seen once. Sample: tumor-adjacent breast tissue. These receptors all stem from a female donor with breast cancer. Some clones in this sample may be carry-over from other donors' samples.

This clonotype has ten or more counts. A clone one base away is much larger, so this may be a read error. The V and J genes are TRBV20-1 and TRBJ1-5; D possibly corresponds to TRBD1 (6 bases). The CDR3 contains 20 residues. Germline V lookup: CDR1 DFQATT, CDR2 SNEGSKA (reference sequence). The CDR3 nucleotides are TGCAGTGCTAGAGATCTCACCCGGGACACGGTCGGCGTTAGCAATCAGCCCCGGCATTTT. Protein sequence: CSARDLTRDTVGVSNQPRHF.

The chain carries TRBV2 and TRBJ1-5; TRBD1 is a possible D gene (6 bases). This CDR3 is 16 amino acids long. V lost 0 bases to trimming and J lost 0 bases, with 9 bases between them. CDR1 is SNHLY and CDR2 is FYNNEI in the germline V gene. The CDR3 nucleotides are TGTGCCAGCAGTGAAGCGGACAGCGATAGCAATCAGCCCCAGCATTTT. Translated, it gives CASSEADSDSNQPQHF.